The entry below describes one TCR beta chain. Its antigen is not known. The data belong to a study of OX40 agonist ivuxolimab in advanced cancers. Study details: Mean age approximately 59 years, range roughly 23 to 79; approximately 83% male. The study's findings and limits: Expanded clones tended on average to be more numerous among CD8+ T cells than CD4+.

Measured with immunoSEQ multiplex PCR; TCRdb has only the in-frame clones, and not every one. The table lists about 58,000 clones, around 90% of them singletons. This CDR3 is built from 18 residues. The germline V and J ends were trimmed by 0 bases and 9 bases, with 27 bases remaining between them. CDR1 is SGHRS and CDR2 is YFSETQ in the germline V gene. The chain links TRBV5-1 to TRBJ2-5, with a weak D call TRBD2 (5 bases). The sequence came from an adult with an advanced solid tumor such as melanoma, head and neck, liver or kidney cancer. Sequenced here: CD4+ or CD8+ T cells sorted from blood, sampled in a trial of the OX40 agonist ivuxolimab. CDR3 in amino acids: CASSLEPYYSGGPVAQYF. Here the CDR3 DNA reads TGCGCCAGCAGCTTGGAACCCTATTACAGTGGCGGGCCGGTGGCCCAGTACTTC.